The entry below gives a single T cell receptor (beta chain) sequence along with its context. TCRdb reprocessed the PCR reads using MiXCR. This table holds about 15,000 clones, around 25% found once. The data stem from a study of metastatic and nonmetastatic thyroid tumors. Trimming cost V 4 bases and J 1 base; bases outside gene matches: 3. The CDR3 has 15 residues. Germline V lookup: CDR1 LNHNV, CDR2 YYDKDF (reference sequence). Until they underwent thyroid surgery, no patient had received any treatment. This chain connects TRBV15 to TRBJ1-5; 8 nucleotides line up with TRBD1. Source material: adjacent normal tissue. The sequence was obtained from a female donor with papillary thyroid cancer or a benign thyroid nodule (not recorded which). Some clones in this sample may be carry-over from other donors' samples. CDR3 region: CATSITGGSNQPQHF. The CDR3 nucleotides are TGTGCCACCAGCATCACAGGGGGGAGCAATCAGCCCCAGCATTTT.